The 32 T cell receptor beta chains given below trace back to one sample, sequenced in a study of blood T cell repertoires in COVID-19. Profiled with immunoSEQ multiplex PCR; TCRdb holds only in-frame clones, not every one. This sample carries roughly 300,000 clones, around 90% of them seen once, and the ten largest clones take approximately 5%. Sequencing input: PBMCs or T cells enriched from blood (not recorded which). Every receptor here comes from a woman in her twenties or thirties who had recovered from COVID-19.

This chain connects TRBV3-1 (or the pseudogene TRBV3-2) to TRBJ2-2; 8 positions match TRBD2. CDR1 is LGHDT, CDR2 YNNKEL, per germline (reference sequence). V lost 0 bases and J lost 3; bases outside the gene matches: 3. This CDR3 is built from 16 residues. CDR3 amino acids: CASSQESGGYTGELFF. The CDR3 DNA reads TGTGCCAGCAGCCAAGAAAGCGGGGGTTACACCGGGGAGCTGTTTTTT.

The chain recombines TRBV19 with TRBJ1-5; no reliable D call. Germline lookup yields CDR1 LNHDA and CDR2 SQIVND (reference sequence). V was cut by 5 bases and J by 9 bases, with 17 bases left in between. The length of the CDR3 is 14 residues. Written as DNA, the CDR3 is TGTGCCAGTAGTGCGAAGAGGATACCAGTGCCCCAGCATTTT. Translated: CASSAKRIPVPQHF.

The chain couples TRBV15 to TRBJ1-4, with D perhaps TRBD1 (5 bases). The germline V and J ends were trimmed by 0 bases and 7 bases, with 15 bases remaining between them. This CDR3 spans 16 amino acids. The germline V gene has CDR1 LNHNV and CDR2 YYDKDF (reference sequence). In nucleotides, the CDR3 is TGTGCCACCAGCAGAGATTTTGCAGGGAAGGGTGAAAAACTGTTTTTT. It yields the protein CATSRDFAGKGEKLFF.

The rearrangement links TRBV7-2 to TRBJ2-1; 8 nucleotides align to TRBD2. The V gene's germline CDR1 is SGHTA and CDR2 FQGNSA. The V gene end was trimmed by 2 bases and the J gene end by 5 bases; junction bases not matched to a gene: 5. The CDR3 runs to 15 residues. The CDR3 nucleotides read TGTGCCAGCAGCTTAACCGCGGGGGGCAACAATGAGCAGTTCTTC. Translated, it gives CASSLTAGGNNEQFF.

In this sample, this clone turned up a few times. The CDR3 region is CAWSVANRGRGAFF. CDR3 bases: TGTGCCTGGAGTGTGGCGAACAGGGGGCGCGGAGCTTTCTTT. The V call is TRBV30, the J call TRBJ1-1, with 9 bases lining up with TRBD1. The ends lost 0 bases at V and 10 bases at J; junction bases unmatched: 9. The CDR3 has 14 amino acids. From germline, CDR1 is GTSNPN and CDR2 SVGIG (reference sequence).

The V gene is TRBV7-9, the J gene TRBJ1-2, with D unresolved. V was pared by 2 bases and J by 6 bases, with 13 bases between. The CDR3 has 14 residues. CDR1 and CDR2 from the germline V gene are SEHNR and FQNEAQ (reference sequence). This chain's CDR3 is CASSLYSRADGYTF. In DNA form, the CDR3 reads TGTGCCAGCAGCTTATATAGCAGAGCGGATGGCTACACCTTC.

The rearrangement uses TRBV23-1 and TRBJ2-3; 8 bases line up with TRBD1. Being an ORF, TRBV23-1 has a function that is uncertain. Trimming at V came to 1 base and at J to 1 base, leaving 4 bases not matched to a gene. The length of the CDR3 is 16 residues. The CDR3 nucleotides read TGCGCCAGCAGTCAATTGAAGGACAGGGGCACAGATACGCAGTATTTT. Translating gives CASSQLKDRGTDTQYF.

The chain joins TRBV19 to TRBJ2-7; D perhaps matches TRBD1 (5 bases). The CDR3 extends over 13 amino acids. Trimming removed 4 bases from V and 2 bases from J, with 9 bases in between. Germline V gives CDR1 LNHDA, CDR2 SQIVND (reference sequence). The CDR3 region is CASSRGTTYEQYF. The DNA for the CDR3 is TGTGCCAGTAGTAGGGGCACAACCTACGAGCAGTACTTC.

The chain couples TRBV6-5 to TRBJ2-2, with 7 bases identical to TRBD1. The ends lost 6 bases at V and 5 bases at J; junction bases unmatched: 6. Germline lookup yields CDR1 MNHEY and CDR2 SVGAGI. This CDR3 contains 14 residues. In DNA form, the CDR3 reads TGTGCCAGCAGCTACAGGGGAAGGACCGGGGAGCTGTTTTTT. Its protein product is CASSYRGRTGELFF.

This clone was detected once. This chain connects TRBV5-6 to TRBJ2-3; D gene ambiguous. Between the trimmed V and J ends, which lost 0 bases and 2 bases, there was a span of 7 bases. The CDR3 runs 14 residues. Germline V lookup: CDR1 SGHDT, CDR2 YYEEEE. The CDR3 DNA reads TGTGCCAGCAGCTTGGAACAGCTCACAGATACGCAGTATTTT. Protein product: CASSLEQLTDTQYF.

The CDR3 is CASRTGNQPQHF. CDR3 bases: TGTGCCAGCAGAACAGGGAATCAGCCCCAGCATTTT. This chain links TRBV7-9 with TRBJ1-5; tentative D call: TRBD1 (6 bases). Trimming pared 6 bases from V and 4 bases from J, leaving 7 bases between. The CDR3 is 12 residues long. The germline gives CDR1 SEHNR, CDR2 FQNEAQ (reference sequence).

V gene TRBV4-2 combines with J gene TRBJ2-7; 9 bases line up with TRBD2. Trimming took 0 bases from V and 1 from J; bases not matched to a gene: 1. The CDR3 sequence is 15 residues long. CDR1 is LGHNA and CDR2 is YNFKEQ in the germline V gene. CDR3 nucleotides: TGTGCCAGCAGCCAAGACGCGGGGGGGTCCTACGAGCAGTACTTC. Its translation is CASSQDAGGSYEQYF.

The chain carries TRBV5-1 and TRBJ2-5; 8 positions match TRBD2. The germline V gene encodes CDR1 SGHRS and CDR2 YFSETQ. CDR3 size: 14 residues. The J segment lost 5 bases and the V segment lost 4 bases, leaving 7 bases of the junction unmatched. CDR3 sequence (DNA): TGCGCCAGCAGCACCGGGGGGGCCTTGGAGACCCAGTACTTC. Amino acids: CASSTGGALETQYF.

CDR3 residues: CASSGAVRGSPLHF. DNA of the CDR3: TGCGCCAGCAGCGGAGCAGTAAGGGGCTCACCCCTCCACTTT. The chain carries TRBV5-1 and TRBJ1-6; a possible D gene is TRBD1 (5 bases). This CDR3 region has 14 residues. V shed 4 bases and J shed 10 bases, with 15 bases lying between them. CDR1 is SGHRS, CDR2 YFSETQ, per germline.

CDR3 sequence reads: CASSDFPSGGPYEQYF. CDR3 bases: TGCGCCAGCAGCGACTTCCCTAGCGGGGGCCCCTACGAGCAGTACTTC. The chain joins TRBV5-1 to TRBJ2-7; 10 bases fit TRBD2. With 4 bases clipped from V and 2 bases from J, the junction kept 9 bases outside the gene matches. The CDR3 covers 16 residues. Germline CDR1 and CDR2: SGHRS and YFSETQ.

The rearrangement uses TRBV6-6 and TRBJ1-1; 9 bases match TRBD1. Trimming took 6 bases from V and 3 from J; bases not matched to a gene: 8. The germline gives CDR1 MNHNY, CDR2 SVGAGI (reference sequence). The length of the CDR3 is 15 residues. The CDR3 reads CASRHGTGWDTEAFF. In DNA form, the CDR3 reads TGTGCCAGCAGACATGGGACAGGGTGGGACACTGAAGCTTTCTTT.

The chain joins TRBV18 to TRBJ1-2; possibly TRBD1 for D (5 bases). V was trimmed by 6 bases and J by 6 bases, leaving 14 bases between them. The CDR3 is 13 amino acids. Germline CDR1 KGHSH, CDR2 LQKENI. The CDR3 spells CASSTKRGNGYTF. The CDR3 DNA reads TGTGCCAGCTCGACCAAGCGGGGGAATGGCTACACCTTC.

V and J are TRBV30 and TRBJ1-5; tentative D call: TRBD1 (5 bases). Germline V CDR1 and CDR2: GTSNPN, SVGIG (reference sequence). This CDR3 comprises 15 residues. Trimming removed 5 bases at V and 4 bases at J, with 18 bases between. The CDR3 nucleotides read TGTGCCTGGGGGGTGGGGGGTTTCGGGAATCAGCCCCAGCATTTT. Translation gives CAWGVGGFGNQPQHF.

CDR3 sequence: CASSKSPGTGNTEAFF. The CDR3 nucleotides read TGTGCCAGCAGCAAGTCCCCCGGGACAGGGAACACTGAAGCTTTCTTT. This chain joins TRBV21-1 and TRBJ1-1; the table's D call, TRBD1, has no DNA check behind it. TRBV21-1 is noted as a pseudogene. This CDR3 has 16 residues.

The chain employs TRBV6-5 and TRBJ1-2, with D perhaps TRBD1 (5 bases). Between the trimmed V and J ends, which lost 6 bases and 8 bases, there was a span of 13 bases. The germline CDR1 and CDR2 sequences are MNHEY and SVGAGI. This CDR3 has 12 amino acids. CDR3 residues: CASRDTIGGYTF. As DNA, the CDR3 is TGTGCCAGCAGGGACACCATCGGGGGCTACACCTTC.

The chain employs TRBV7-9 and TRBJ1-2; 9 positions match TRBD1. Germline assignment: CDR1 SEHNR and CDR2 FQNEAQ (reference sequence). The CDR3 is 14 residues long. Trimming cost V 2 bases and J 7 bases; bases outside gene matches: 5. The CDR3 loop is CASSLRQGVPGYTF. The DNA of the CDR3 is TGTGCCAGCAGCTTACGACAGGGGGTACCTGGCTACACCTTC.

The rearrangement joins TRBV5-5 to TRBJ1-1; D gene unclear. V gave up 6 bases and J gave up 1 base, with 10 bases separating them. CDR1 is SGHKS and CDR2 is YYEKEE in the germline V gene (reference sequence). CDR3 length: 13 amino acids. CDR3 sequence (DNA): TGTGCCAGCACCCTAGACGGGAACACTGAAGCTTTCTTT. It specifies CASTLDGNTEAFF.

The CDR3 sequence is CASSQGQASSYNSPLHF. DNA for the CDR3: TGCGCCAGCAGCCAGGGCCAGGCGAGCTCCTATAATTCACCCCTCCACTTT. The chain joins TRBV4-1 to TRBJ1-6, with no clear D. V lost 3 bases and J 0 bases, leaving 12 bases between the germline ends. CDR1 MGHRA and CDR2 YSYEKL come from the germline V gene. The CDR3 extends over 17 amino acids.

This clone was counted once. The chain uses TRBV3-1 (or the pseudogene TRBV3-2) and TRBJ1-5, with D unresolved. The V end was cut by 3 bases, the J end by 3 bases, with 12 bases between. CDR3 length: 15 amino acids. Germline V CDR1 and CDR2: LGHDT, YNNKEL (reference sequence). The CDR3 DNA reads TGTGCCAGCAGCCAGAATGCCGAGAACAATCAGCCCCAGCATTTT. Translating it yields CASSQNAENNQPQHF.

The chain joins TRBV6-4 to TRBJ2-7, with D perhaps TRBD2 (5 bases). Per germline, CDR1 MRHNA and CDR2 SNTAGT. V gave up 7 bases and J gave up 2 bases, with 15 bases separating them. The CDR3 runs 14 residues. The DNA of the CDR3 is TGTGCCAGCACCCTCGAGGGAATTGCCTACGAGCAGTACTTC. It translates to CASTLEGIAYEQYF.

This clone was found once. This sequence joins TRBV18 and TRBJ2-1; TRBD2 might be the D (7 bases). Trimming stripped 8 bases from V and 6 bases from J, with 20 bases between. This CDR3 has 15 residues. Germline V gene sequence: CDR1 KGHSH, CDR2 LQKENI. CDR3 sequence (DNA): TGTGCCAGCGAGGGGGGGCTACGAAAGTCCAATGAGCAGTTCTTC. It specifies CASEGGLRKSNEQFF.

V gene TRBV20-1 combines with J gene TRBJ2-7; TRBD2 aligns across 11 bases. CDR3 length equals 13 residues. Unmatched junction bases numbered 4, after V lost 3 bases and J lost 6 bases. CDR1 and CDR2 from the germline V gene are DFQATT and SNEGSKA (reference sequence). CDR3 residues: CSASGTSGPEQYF. Here the CDR3 DNA reads TGCAGTGCTAGTGGGACTAGCGGACCCGAGCAGTACTTC.

The chain recombines TRBV11-2 with TRBJ1-1; TRBD1 matches 12 bases. Germline-derived CDR1 and CDR2 are SGHAT and FQNNGV. J was trimmed by 7 bases and V by 3 bases; bases with no gene match: 6. This CDR3 contains 15 residues. The CDR3 bases are TGTGCCAGCAGCTTGCCGGGACAGGGGGCAATTGAAGCTTTCTTT. It translates to CASSLPGQGAIEAFF.

This chain connects TRBV27 to TRBJ1-1; 10 bases line up with TRBD1. The J segment lost 6 bases and the V segment lost 5 bases, leaving 9 bases of the junction unmatched. The CDR3 spans 15 residues. Germline CDR1 MNHEY, CDR2 SMNVEV (reference sequence). Here the CDR3 reads CASSPVEDRGAEAFF. The CDR3 bases are TGTGCCAGCAGTCCCGTGGAGGACAGGGGGGCTGAAGCTTTCTTT.

In this sample, this clone turned up a few times. This chain joins TRBV12-5 and TRBJ1-3; D is unclear. Germline values: CDR1 LGHNT, CDR2 FRNRAP. The ends were cut back, 5 bases at V and 4 bases at J, with 15 bases in the middle. The CDR3 spans 15 residues. The CDR3 nucleotides are TGTGCTAGTGGTATGGGGTCTCAGTCCGGAAACACCATATATTTT. It is translated as CASGMGSQSGNTIYF.

J is TRBJ1-1 and V is TRBV19; D is uncertain. V was pared by 9 bases and J by 6 bases, with 17 bases between. In germline, CDR1 is LNHDA, CDR2 SQIVND (reference sequence). The CDR3 consists of 13 residues. As DNA, the CDR3 is TGTGCCAGCAGCGATATAGGGAGACCTGAAGCTTTCTTT. Translated: CASSDIGRPEAFF.

The chain uses TRBV7-8 and TRBJ1-3; TRBD1 is a possible D gene (5 bases). The CDR3 extends over 16 amino acids. Trimming removed 1 base from V and 0 bases from J, with 10 bases in between. Per germline, CDR1 SGHVS and CDR2 FQNEAQ. CDR3 nucleotides: TGTGCCAGCAGCTTAGGTGGGGCAGTCTCTGGAAACACCATATATTTT. Translated, it gives CASSLGGAVSGNTIYF.